This TCR beta chain was recovered during a study of glioma-infiltrating T cells after dendritic cell vaccination (dated by TCRdb to about 2016). Background for the entire study: The cohort comprised approximately 15 glioblastoma patients from Phase I and II dendritic cell vaccination trials, 9 newly diagnosed and 6 with recurrent disease. Autologous tumor lysate-pulsed dendritic cell vaccination was administered to the patients between about 2003 and 2012. The vaccine was prepared from monocyte-derived dendritic cells that were cultured for seven days with IL-4 and GM-CSF and then pulsed overnight with autologous tumor lysate. Each patient got three intradermal injections of the dendritic cell vaccine, spaced at biweekly intervals, in the arm below the axilla. In glioblastoma patients vaccinated with dendritic cells, deep sequencing of TCR beta CDR3 regions served to measure tumor-infiltrating lymphocyte content and to compare repertoires between tumor and blood. Survival after dendritic cell vaccination was correlated with TCR sequencing metrics such as TIL content and the overlap between tumor and blood repertoires.

Using the immunoSEQ assay, TCRB CDR3 regions were amplified from roughly 2.1 micrograms of genomic DNA, or from all available DNA when less than that was on hand. Multiplex PCR used 60 forward primers for TCR V beta segments and 13 reverse primers for J beta segments. To estimate reads per starting template, synthetic control templates were spiked into each sample at limiting dilution. Reads of 87 bp were generated by sequencing on the Illumina HiSeq System. The published analysis was carried out like this. PCR and sequencing errors were removed by merging closely related sequences with a nearest neighbor algorithm. TCR overlap was measured as the percentage of unique tumor TCR beta sequences that were also present in the peripheral blood of the same patient. The clones in this table, taken by TCRdb from immuneACCESS, are in-frame only. Not every clone is retained; where verified, under half of the shortfall comes from an unresolved V gene, and the cause of the rest is unknown. Clone size and the V and J calls come from that table; the DNA yielded D and trimming. The sample records around 72,000 clones, around 86% of which are singletons. Approximately 7.9% of the sample comes from the top ten.

Study-wide findings and limitations: The cohort was small and heterogeneous, and full blood and tumor sets were available for few patients, with initial-recurrent tumor pairs available for even fewer patients. TCR clonality showed no direct relationship with survival, which suggests that a diverse polyclonal response may matter. Higher estimated pretreatment TIL content predicted longer time to progression and overall survival after dendritic cell vaccination. The TCR overlap response model with three groups was called speculative and said to need prospective validation.

To be selected, patients needed enough residual fresh-frozen tumor tissue and more than two years of available survival data. Molecular status otherwise varied across the glioblastoma patients, but none of them carried an isocitrate dehydrogenase mutation. PBMC collection took place before vaccination, two weeks after the third vaccination, and at tumor progression if progression occurred. The Qiagen DNeasy Blood extraction Kit was used for extraction of genomic DNA. On this clone itself: It lacks a known antigen. Qualities for individual bases were not recorded, and no much larger clone is one base off.

This TCR derives from a human donor with glioblastoma. The input for sequencing was blood, taken before dendritic cell vaccination.

The encoded CDR3 is CASSSSGANQETQYF. The DNA sequence is given as TGTGCCAGCAGCAGTAGCGGGGCGAACCAAGAGACCCAGTACTTC. Recombination linked TRBV11-2 to TRBJ2-5; 8 junctional bases match TRBD2. From a lookup of the germline V gene, CDR1 and CDR2 are SGHAT and FQNNGV. The germline V end is reduced by 5 bases and the J end by 0 bases; junction bases left unmatched: 5. Taken from cysteine to phenylalanine, the CDR3 has 15 residues. Only CDR3 DNA is held: 45 bases, read in frame from base 1.